This T cell receptor (beta chain) was obtained from a study of cytomegalovirus exposure and HLA in healthy donors. Clones were sequenced by immunoSEQ multiplex PCR, and TCRdb holds only the in-frame ones, with some missing. The data contain 100,000 to 150,000 clones, roughly 87% of them singletons. Turning to this clone: As yet, its antigen is unknown.

The ends lost 1 base at V and 4 bases at J; junction bases unmatched: 2. Germline CDR1 LNHDA, CDR2 SQIVND (reference sequence). The CDR3 contains 16 residues. Study-level findings and limits: Generally TCR sequences proved uncommon, though certain public TCRs appeared in numerous donors.

Material for sequencing was PBMCs. This TCR derives from a woman younger than 35 in good health and CMV-seronegative. The chain combines TRBV19 with TRBJ2-1, with 12 bases aligning to TRBD2. Here the CDR3 DNA reads TGTGCCAGTAGTATAGTTCTAGCGGGGGGGTACAATGAGCAGTTCTTC. It codes for CASSIVLAGGYNEQFF.